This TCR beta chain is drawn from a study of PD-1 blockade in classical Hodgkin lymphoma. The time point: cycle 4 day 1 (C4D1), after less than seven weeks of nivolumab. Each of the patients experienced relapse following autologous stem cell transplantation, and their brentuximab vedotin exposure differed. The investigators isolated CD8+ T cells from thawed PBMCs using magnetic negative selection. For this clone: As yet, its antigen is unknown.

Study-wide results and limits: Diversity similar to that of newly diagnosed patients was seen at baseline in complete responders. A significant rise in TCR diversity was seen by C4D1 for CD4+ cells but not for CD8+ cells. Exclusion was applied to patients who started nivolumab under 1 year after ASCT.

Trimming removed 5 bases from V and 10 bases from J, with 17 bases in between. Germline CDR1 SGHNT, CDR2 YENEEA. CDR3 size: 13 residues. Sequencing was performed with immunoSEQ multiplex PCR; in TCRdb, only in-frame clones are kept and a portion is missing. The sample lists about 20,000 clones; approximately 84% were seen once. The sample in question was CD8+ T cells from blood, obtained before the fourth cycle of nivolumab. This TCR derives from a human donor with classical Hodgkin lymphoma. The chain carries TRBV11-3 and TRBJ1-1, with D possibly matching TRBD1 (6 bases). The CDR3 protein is CASSGAGEFAAFF. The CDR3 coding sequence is TGTGCCAGCAGCGGGGCAGGGGAGTTTGCAGCTTTCTTT.